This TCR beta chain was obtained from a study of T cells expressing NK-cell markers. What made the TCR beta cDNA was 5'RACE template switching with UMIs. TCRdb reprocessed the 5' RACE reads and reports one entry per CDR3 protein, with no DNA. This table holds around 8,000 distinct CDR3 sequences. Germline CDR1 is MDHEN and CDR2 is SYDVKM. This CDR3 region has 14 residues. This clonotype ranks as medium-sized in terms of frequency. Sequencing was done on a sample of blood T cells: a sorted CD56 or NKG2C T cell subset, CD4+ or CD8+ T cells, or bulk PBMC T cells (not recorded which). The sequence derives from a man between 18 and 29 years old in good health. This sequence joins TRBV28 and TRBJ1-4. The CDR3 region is CASSLRQTQEKLFF.